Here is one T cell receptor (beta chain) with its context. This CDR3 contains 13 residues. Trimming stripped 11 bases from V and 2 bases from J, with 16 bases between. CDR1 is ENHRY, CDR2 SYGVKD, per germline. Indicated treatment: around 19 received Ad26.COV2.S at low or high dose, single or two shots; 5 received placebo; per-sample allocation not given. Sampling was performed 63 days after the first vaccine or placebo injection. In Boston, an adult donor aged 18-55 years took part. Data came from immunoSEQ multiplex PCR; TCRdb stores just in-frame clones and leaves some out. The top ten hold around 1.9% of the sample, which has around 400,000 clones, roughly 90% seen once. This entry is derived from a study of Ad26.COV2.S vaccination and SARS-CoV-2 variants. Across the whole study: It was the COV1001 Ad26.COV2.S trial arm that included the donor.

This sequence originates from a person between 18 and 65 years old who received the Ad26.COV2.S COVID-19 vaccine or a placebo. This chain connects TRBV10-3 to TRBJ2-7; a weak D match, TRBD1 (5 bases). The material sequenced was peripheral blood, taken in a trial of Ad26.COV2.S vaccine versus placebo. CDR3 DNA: TGTGCCTCAATGTCCAGGGTTACCTACGAGCAGTACTTC. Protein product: CASMSRVTYEQYF.